One sample yielded the 11 T cell receptor beta chains listed below, sequenced in a study of cytomegalovirus exposure and HLA in healthy donors. PCR amplification relied on 60 Vbeta primers (plus 13 Jbeta primers). Method: immunoSEQ multiplex PCR; TCRdb's copy keeps in-frame clones and lacks some. The sample has 120,000 or so clones, 6.5% to 9.5% seen once. Material for sequencing was PBMCs. These receptors came from a woman aged 40 to 49 in good health and CMV-seropositive.

This chain joins TRBV5-6 and TRBJ2-1, with 8 bases lining up with TRBD2. Germline V CDR1 and CDR2: SGHDT, YYEEEE. This CDR3 is 14 amino acids long. J lost 9 bases, V lost 1 base, and 6 bases had no gene match. The CDR3 reads CASSLTSGGSEQFF. DNA for the CDR3: TGTGCCAGCAGCTTGACGAGCGGGGGTAGTGAGCAGTTCTTC.

CDR3 amino acids: CASSPYPKQGKGDQPQHF. The DNA for the CDR3 is TGTGCCAGCAGCCCTTACCCCAAACAGGGAAAGGGTGATCAGCCCCAGCATTTT. The chain recombines TRBV7-6 with TRBJ1-5; D is possibly TRBD1 (6 bases). Trimming stripped 5 bases from V and 5 bases from J, with 25 bases between. The CDR3 contains 18 residues. Per germline, CDR1 SGHVS and CDR2 FNYEAQ.

This clone was found a few times. The chain uses TRBV19 and TRBJ2-3; 8 nucleotides agree with TRBD2. V shed 4 bases and J 4 bases; nucleotides not matched to a gene: 13. CDR1 and CDR2 from the germline V gene are LNHDA and SQIVND (reference sequence). The CDR3 is 17 amino acids. DNA of the CDR3: TGTGCCAGTAGTACCCCTCGGGGGGGCTTTTTGGCAGATACGCAGTATTTT. This sequence encodes CASSTPRGGFLADTQYF.

This clone appeared a few times. V gene TRBV5-1 combines with J gene TRBJ2-2; TRBD2 matches at 8 bases. V trimming: 6 bases; J trimming: 1 base; junction bases outside the gene matches: 5. This CDR3 comprises 15 residues. Looked up from germline, CDR1 is SGHRS and CDR2 is YFSETQ. As DNA, the CDR3 is TGCGCCAGCATGGCGGGGGGCCGGAACACCGGGGAGCTGTTTTTT. Translated, it gives CASMAGGRNTGELFF. Using reference TRBV5-1 and TRBJ2-2 for the parts outside the CDR3, the full variable domain is KAGVTQTPRYLIKTRGQQVTLSCSPISGHRSVSWYQQTPGQGLQFLFEYFSETQRNKGNFPGRFSGRQFSNSRSEMNVSTLELGDSALYLCASMAGGRNTGELFFGEGSRLTVL.

The table lists this clone with a few counts. The J gene is TRBJ1-1, the V gene TRBV9; D may be TRBD1 (6 bases). The CDR3 length is 14 residues. CDR1 SGDLS and CDR2 YYNGEE come from the germline V gene. The ends were cut back, 4 bases at V and 2 bases at J, with 12 bases in the middle. The CDR3 here is CASSIGQSNTEAFF. In DNA, the CDR3 is TGTGCCAGCAGCATCGGACAGAGTAACACTGAAGCTTTCTTT.

The rearrangement joins TRBV6-5 to TRBJ2-7, with 7 positions matching TRBD2. CDR1 and CDR2 (germline): MNHEY, SVGAGI. CDR3 length equals 15 residues. V was pared by 0 bases and J by 5 bases, with 7 bases of the junction left unmatched. Written as DNA, the CDR3 is TGTGCCAGCAGTTACTCCGGTGGGAGGGACCACGAGCAGTACTTC. Translating it yields CASSYSGGRDHEQYF.

The chain employs TRBV6-5 and TRBJ2-5; D not resolved. Germline-derived CDR1 and CDR2 are MNHEY and SVGAGI. The CDR3 sequence is 13 residues long. With 1 base removed from V and 5 bases from J, the gap between germline ends came to 8 bases. CDR3 DNA sequence: TGTGCCAGCAGTTACTACTTGGAGGAGACCCAGTACTTC. Protein sequence: CASSYYLEETQYF.

This clone has only a few counts. The chain carries TRBV11-2 and TRBJ1-1; TRBD1 agrees at 7 bases. Trimming took 4 bases from V and 10 from J; bases not matched to a gene: 12. The CDR3 spans 14 residues. Germline V gene sequence: CDR1 SGHAT, CDR2 FQNNGV. CDR3 nucleotides: TGTGCCAGCAGCTCTCGGGACAGCCCCTTACGAGCTTTCTTT. As protein: CASSSRDSPLRAFF.

This rearrangement joins TRBV15 to TRBJ1-4, with no clear D. This CDR3 contains 13 residues. Germline assignment: CDR1 LNHNV and CDR2 YYDKDF (reference sequence). The germline V and J ends were trimmed by 0 bases and 7 bases, with 6 bases remaining between them. For the CDR3, the DNA is TGTGCCACCAGCAGAGAGGGAGGTGAAAAACTGTTTTTT. Its translation: CATSREGGEKLFF.

This clone occurred a few times. The chain couples TRBV27 to TRBJ2-1, with a weak D call TRBD1 (5 bases). The germline gives CDR1 MNHEY, CDR2 SMNVEV (reference sequence). This CDR3 spans 13 amino acids. V lost 6 bases and J lost 4, with 10 bases in between. The CDR3 loop reads CASSKTGYNEQFF. As DNA, the CDR3 is TGTGCCAGCAGCAAAACAGGATACAATGAGCAGTTCTTC.

A few counts support this clone. The chain uses TRBV21-1 and TRBJ2-1; the D call in the table, TRBD2, was not verified against the DNA. TRBV21-1 is annotated as a pseudogene. The CDR3 extends over 19 amino acids. The CDR3 reads CASSKLPPGRRGIGDEQFF. Written as DNA, the CDR3 is TGTGCCAGCAGCAAACTCCCACCGGGACGGAGGGGAATCGGGGATGAGCAGTTCTTC.